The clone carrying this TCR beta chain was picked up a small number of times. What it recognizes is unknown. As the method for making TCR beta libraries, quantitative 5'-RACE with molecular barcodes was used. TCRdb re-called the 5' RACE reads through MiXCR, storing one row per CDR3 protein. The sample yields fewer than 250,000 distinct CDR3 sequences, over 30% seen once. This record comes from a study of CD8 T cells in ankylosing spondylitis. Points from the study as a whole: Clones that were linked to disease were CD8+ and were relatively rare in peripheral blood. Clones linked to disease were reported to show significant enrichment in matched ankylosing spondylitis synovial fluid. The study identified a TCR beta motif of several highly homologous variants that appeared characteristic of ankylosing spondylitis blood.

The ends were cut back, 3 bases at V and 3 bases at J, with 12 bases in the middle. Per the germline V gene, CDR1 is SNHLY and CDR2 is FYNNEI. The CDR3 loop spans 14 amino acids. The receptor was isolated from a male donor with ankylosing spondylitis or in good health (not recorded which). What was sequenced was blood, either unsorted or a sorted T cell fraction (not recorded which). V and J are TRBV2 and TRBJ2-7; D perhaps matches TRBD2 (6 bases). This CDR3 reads CASSEEEGFYEQYF. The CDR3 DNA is TGTGCCAGCAGTGAGGAGGAGGGGTTCTACGAGCAGTACTTC.